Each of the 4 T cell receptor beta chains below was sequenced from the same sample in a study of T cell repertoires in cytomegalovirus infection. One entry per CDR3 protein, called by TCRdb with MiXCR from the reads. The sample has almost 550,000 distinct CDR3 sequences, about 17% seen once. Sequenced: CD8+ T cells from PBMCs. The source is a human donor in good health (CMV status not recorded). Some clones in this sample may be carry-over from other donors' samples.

The CDR3 protein is CASSLGTGNNEKLFF. CDR3 in DNA: TGTGCCAGCAGTCTCGGGACAGGCAATAATGAAAAACTGTTTTTT. The chain employs TRBV6-5 and TRBJ1-4; 8 nucleotides line up with TRBD1. The CDR3 runs 15 residues. Germline V CDR1 and CDR2: MNHEY, SVGAGI. V dropped 5 bases and J dropped 4; count of bases not matched to a gene: 6.

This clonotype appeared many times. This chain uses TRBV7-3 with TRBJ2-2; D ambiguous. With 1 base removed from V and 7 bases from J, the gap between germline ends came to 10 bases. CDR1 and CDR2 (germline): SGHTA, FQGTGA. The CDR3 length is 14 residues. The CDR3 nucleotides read TGTGCCAGCAGCTTAAGTACCGAGAGCGGGGAGCTGTTTTTT. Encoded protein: CASSLSTESGELFF.

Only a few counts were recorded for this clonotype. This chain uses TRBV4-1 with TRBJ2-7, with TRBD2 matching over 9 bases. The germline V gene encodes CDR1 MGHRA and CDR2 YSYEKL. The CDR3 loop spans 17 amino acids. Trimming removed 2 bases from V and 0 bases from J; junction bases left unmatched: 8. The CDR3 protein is CASSQRLAEMSSYEQYF. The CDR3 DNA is TGCGCCAGCAGCCAAAGACTAGCGGAGATGAGCTCCTACGAGCAGTACTTC.

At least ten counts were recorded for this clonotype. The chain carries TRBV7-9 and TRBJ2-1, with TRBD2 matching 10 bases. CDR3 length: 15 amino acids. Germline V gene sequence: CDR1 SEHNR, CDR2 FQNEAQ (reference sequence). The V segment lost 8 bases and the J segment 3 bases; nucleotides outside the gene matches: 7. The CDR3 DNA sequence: TGTGCCAGCCCCATGCCTAGCGGGGGCTACAATGAGCAGTTCTTC. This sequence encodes CASPMPSGGYNEQFF.